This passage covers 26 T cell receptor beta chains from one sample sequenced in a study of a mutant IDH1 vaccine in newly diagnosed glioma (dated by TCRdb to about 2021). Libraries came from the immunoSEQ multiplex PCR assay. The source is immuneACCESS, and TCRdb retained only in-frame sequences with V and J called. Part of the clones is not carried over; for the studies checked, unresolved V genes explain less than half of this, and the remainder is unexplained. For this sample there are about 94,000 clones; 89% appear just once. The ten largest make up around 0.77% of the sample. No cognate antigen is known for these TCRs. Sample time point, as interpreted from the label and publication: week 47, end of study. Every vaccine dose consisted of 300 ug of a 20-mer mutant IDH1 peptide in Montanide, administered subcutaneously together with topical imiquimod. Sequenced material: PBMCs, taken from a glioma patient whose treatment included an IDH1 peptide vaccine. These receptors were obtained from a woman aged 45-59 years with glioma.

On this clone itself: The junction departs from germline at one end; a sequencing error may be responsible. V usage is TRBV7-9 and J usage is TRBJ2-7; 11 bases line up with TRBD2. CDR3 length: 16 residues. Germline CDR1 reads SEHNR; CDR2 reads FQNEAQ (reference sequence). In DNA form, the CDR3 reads TGTGCCAGCAGCAGTCAGGGGGGGACTAGCGGAGCCGACGTCGACTTC. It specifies CASSSQGGTSGADVDF.

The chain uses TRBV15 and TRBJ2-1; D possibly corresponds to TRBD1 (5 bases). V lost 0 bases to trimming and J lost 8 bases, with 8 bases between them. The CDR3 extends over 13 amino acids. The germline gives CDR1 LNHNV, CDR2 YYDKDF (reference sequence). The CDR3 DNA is TGTGCCACCAGCAGAGATCTAGGGGATGAGCAGTTCTTC. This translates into CATSRDLGDEQFF.

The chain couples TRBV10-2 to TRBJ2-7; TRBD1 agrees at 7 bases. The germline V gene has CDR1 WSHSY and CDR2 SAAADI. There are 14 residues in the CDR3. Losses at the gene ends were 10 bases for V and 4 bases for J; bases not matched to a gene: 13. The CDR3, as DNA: TGCGCCACCGGGGAAGGGACAGAGATTTACGAGCAGTACTTC. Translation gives CATGEGTEIYEQYF.

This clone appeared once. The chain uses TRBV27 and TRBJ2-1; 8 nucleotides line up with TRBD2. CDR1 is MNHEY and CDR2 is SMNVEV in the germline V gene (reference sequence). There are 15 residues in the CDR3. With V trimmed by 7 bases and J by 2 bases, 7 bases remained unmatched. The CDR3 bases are TGTGCCAGCAAAAATCGGGAGGGCCCCTACAATGAGCAGTTCTTC. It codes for CASKNREGPYNEQFF.

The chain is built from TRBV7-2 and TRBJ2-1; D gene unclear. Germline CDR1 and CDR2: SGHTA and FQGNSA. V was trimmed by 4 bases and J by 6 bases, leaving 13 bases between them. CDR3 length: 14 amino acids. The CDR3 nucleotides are TGTGCCAGCAGCTATTGGCGCGGAAGCAATGAGCAGTTCTTC. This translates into CASSYWRGSNEQFF. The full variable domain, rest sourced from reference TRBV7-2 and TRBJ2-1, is GAGVSQSPSNKVTEKGKDVELRCDPISGHTALYWYRQSLGQGLEFLIYFQGNSAPDKSGLPSDRFSAERTGGSVSTLTIQRTQQEDSAVYLCASSYWRGSNEQFFGPGTRLTVL.

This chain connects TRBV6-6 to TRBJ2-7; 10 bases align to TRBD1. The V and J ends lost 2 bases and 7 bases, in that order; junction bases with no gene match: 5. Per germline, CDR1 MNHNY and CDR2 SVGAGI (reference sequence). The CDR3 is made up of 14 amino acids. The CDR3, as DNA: TGTGCCAGCAGTTACGACAGGGGGCGCTCGGAGCAGTACTTC. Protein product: CASSYDRGRSEQYF.

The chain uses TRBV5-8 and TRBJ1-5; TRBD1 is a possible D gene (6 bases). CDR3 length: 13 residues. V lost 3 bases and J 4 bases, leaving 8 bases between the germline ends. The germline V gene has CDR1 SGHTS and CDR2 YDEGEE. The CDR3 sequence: CASSYRVNQPQHF. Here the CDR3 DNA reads TGTGCCAGCAGCTACAGGGTAAATCAGCCCCAGCATTTT.

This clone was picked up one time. Here the CDR3 reads CASSTKGGTYEQYF. The CDR3 DNA sequence: TGTGCCAGTAGTACTAAGGGGGGTACCTACGAGCAGTACTTC. The chain links TRBV19 to TRBJ2-7; D is possibly TRBD1 or TRBD2 (6 bases each). V was clipped by 4 bases and J by 2 bases, with 12 bases between them. Germline V CDR1 and CDR2: LNHDA, SQIVND (reference sequence). The CDR3 has 14 residues.

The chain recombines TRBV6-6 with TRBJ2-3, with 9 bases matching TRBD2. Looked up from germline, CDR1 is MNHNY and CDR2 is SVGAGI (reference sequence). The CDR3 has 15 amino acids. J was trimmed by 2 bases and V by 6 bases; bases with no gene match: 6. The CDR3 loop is CASRLSGRVTDTQYF. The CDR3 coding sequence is TGTGCCAGCAGACTTAGCGGGAGAGTCACAGATACGCAGTATTTT.

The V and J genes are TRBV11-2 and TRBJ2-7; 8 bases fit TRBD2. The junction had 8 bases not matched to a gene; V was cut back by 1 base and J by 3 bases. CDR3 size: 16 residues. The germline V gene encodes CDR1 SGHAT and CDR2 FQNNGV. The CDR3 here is CASSLGRISGSYEQYF. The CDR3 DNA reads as TGTGCCAGCAGCTTAGGCCGGATAAGCGGGAGCTACGAGCAGTACTTC. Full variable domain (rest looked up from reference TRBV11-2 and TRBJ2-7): EAGVAQSPRYKIIEKRQSVAFWCNPISGHATLYWYQQILGQGPKLLIQFQNNGVVDDSQLPKDRFSAERLKGVDSTLKIQPAKLEDSAVYLCASSLGRISGSYEQYFGPGTRLTVT.

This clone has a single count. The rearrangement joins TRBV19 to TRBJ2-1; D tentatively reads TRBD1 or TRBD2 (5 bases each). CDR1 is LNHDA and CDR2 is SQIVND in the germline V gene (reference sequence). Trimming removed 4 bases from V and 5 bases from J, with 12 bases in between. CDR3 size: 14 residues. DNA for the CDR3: TGTGCCAGTAGTAGCCGGGACCTAGACAATGAGCAGTTCTTC. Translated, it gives CASSSRDLDNEQFF.

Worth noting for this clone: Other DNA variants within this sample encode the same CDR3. This CDR3 is CASSLGTDTQYF. In nucleotides, the CDR3 is TGTGCCAGCAGCTTAGGCACAGATACGCAGTATTTT. V and J are TRBV7-9 and TRBJ2-3; the D is unclear. This CDR3 has 12 residues. Germline CDR1 and CDR2: SEHNR and FQNEAQ (reference sequence). The V and J ends lost 1 base and 1 base respectively, with 0 bases between them.

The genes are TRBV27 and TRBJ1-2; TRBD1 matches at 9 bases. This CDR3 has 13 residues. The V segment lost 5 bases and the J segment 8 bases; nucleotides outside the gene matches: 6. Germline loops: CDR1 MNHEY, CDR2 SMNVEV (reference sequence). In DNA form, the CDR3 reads TGTGCCAGCAGTCCGGGACAGGGCTTAGGCTACACCTTC. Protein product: CASSPGQGLGYTF.

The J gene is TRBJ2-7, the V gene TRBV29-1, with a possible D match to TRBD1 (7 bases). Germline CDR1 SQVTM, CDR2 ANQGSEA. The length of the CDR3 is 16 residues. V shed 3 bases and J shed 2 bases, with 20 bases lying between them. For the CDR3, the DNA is TGCAGCGTTGAGGCCACAGGGGAGGAGGCCCCCTACGAGCAGTACTTC. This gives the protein CSVEATGEEAPYEQYF.

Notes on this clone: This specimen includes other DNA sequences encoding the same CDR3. CDR3 bases: TGTGCTAGTAGGGGAGGGGCAGGTGATGAAAAACTGTTTTTT. Translated: CASRGGAGDEKLFF. V usage is TRBV25-1 and J usage is TRBJ1-4; TRBD1 is a possible D gene (5 bases). The CDR3 totals 14 residues. Per germline, CDR1 MGHDK and CDR2 SYGVNS.

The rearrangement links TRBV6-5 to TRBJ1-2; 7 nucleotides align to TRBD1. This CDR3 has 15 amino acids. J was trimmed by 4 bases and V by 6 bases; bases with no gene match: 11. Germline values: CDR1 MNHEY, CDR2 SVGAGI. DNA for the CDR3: TGTGCCAGCAGCAGCCCAGGACAGGCCATCTATGGCTACACCTTC. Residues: CASSSPGQAIYGYTF.

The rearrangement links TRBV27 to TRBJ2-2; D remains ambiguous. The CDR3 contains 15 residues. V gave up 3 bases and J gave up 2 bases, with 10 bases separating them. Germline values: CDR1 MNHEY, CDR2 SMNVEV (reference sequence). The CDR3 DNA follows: TGTGCCAGCAGTTTTTCCCAGATAAACACCGGGGAGCTGTTTTTT. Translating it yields CASSFSQINTGELFF.

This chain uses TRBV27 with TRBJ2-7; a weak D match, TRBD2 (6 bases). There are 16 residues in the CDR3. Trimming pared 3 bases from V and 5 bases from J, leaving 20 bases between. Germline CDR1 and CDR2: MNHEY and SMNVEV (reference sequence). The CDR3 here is CASSFVGGIGVNEQYF. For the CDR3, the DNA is TGTGCCAGCAGTTTTGTGGGCGGGATCGGCGTTAACGAGCAGTACTTC.

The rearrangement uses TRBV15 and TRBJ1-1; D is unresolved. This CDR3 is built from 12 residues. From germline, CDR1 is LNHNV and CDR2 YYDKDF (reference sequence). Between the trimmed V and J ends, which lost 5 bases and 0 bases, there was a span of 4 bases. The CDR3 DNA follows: TGTGCCACCAGCTTACTGAACACTGAAGCTTTCTTT. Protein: CATSLLNTEAFF.

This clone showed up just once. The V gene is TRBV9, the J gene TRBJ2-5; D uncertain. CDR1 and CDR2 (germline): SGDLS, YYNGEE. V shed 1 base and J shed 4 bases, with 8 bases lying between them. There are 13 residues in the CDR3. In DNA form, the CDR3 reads TGTGCCAGCAGCGTAAGAGAAAGAGAGACCCAGTACTTC. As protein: CASSVRERETQYF.

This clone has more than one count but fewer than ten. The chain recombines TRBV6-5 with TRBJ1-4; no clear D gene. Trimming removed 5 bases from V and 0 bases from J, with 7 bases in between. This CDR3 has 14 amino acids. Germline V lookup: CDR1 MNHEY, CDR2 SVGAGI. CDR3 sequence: CASSRSPTNEKLFF. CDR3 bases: TGTGCCAGCAGTCGGAGTCCAACTAATGAAAAACTGTTTTTT.

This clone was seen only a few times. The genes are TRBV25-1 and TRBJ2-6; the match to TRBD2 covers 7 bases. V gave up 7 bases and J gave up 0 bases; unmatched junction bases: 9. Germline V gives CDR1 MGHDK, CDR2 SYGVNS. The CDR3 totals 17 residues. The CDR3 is CASNPGRPSSGANVLTF. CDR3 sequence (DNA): TGTGCCAGCAACCCCGGGAGGCCTAGCTCTGGGGCCAACGTCCTGACTTTC.

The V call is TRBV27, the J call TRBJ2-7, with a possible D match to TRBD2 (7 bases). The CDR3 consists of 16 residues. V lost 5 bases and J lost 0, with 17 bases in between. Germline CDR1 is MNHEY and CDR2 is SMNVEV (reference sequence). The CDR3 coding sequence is TGTGCCAGCAGTGTCCGCTGGGGGGGGCACTCCTACGAGCAGTACTTC. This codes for CASSVRWGGHSYEQYF.

The CDR3 reads CASSQGTAGAEAFF. CDR3 sequence (DNA): TGCGCCAGCAGCCAAGGGACGGCCGGGGCTGAAGCTTTCTTT. The genes are TRBV5-1 and TRBJ1-1; perhaps TRBD1 as D (5 bases). Deletions cut 4 bases from V and 6 bases from J, with 16 bases between. This CDR3 comprises 14 residues. Germline V gene lookup returns CDR1 SGHRS and CDR2 YFSETQ. Filled out from reference TRBV5-1 and TRBJ1-1, the complete variable domain reads KAGVTQTPRYLIKTRGQQVTLSCSPISGHRSVSWYQQTPGQGLQFLFEYFSETQRNKGNFPGRFSGRQFSNSRSEMNVSTLELGDSALYLCASSQGTAGAEAFFGQGTRLTVV.

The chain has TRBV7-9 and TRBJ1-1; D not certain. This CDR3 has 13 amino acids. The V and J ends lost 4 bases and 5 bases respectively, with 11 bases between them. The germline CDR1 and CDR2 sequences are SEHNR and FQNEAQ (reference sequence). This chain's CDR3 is CASSSGVETEAFF. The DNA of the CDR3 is TGTGCCAGCAGCTCCGGGGTGGAGACTGAAGCTTTCTTT.

CDR3 region: CASSLVGPSYEQYF. The CDR3 nucleotides are TGCGCCAGCAGCTTGGTAGGACCTTCCTACGAGCAGTACTTC. The chain has TRBV5-1 and TRBJ2-7; D remains unclear. Trimming removed 0 bases at V and 1 base at J, with 8 bases between. The CDR3 totals 14 residues. Germline CDR1 reads SGHRS; CDR2 reads YFSETQ.